The TCR beta chain under discussion was sequenced for a study of blood T cell repertoires in COVID-19. Study summary: Samples came from the United States, Italy and Spain, spanning acute and convalescent COVID-19. PBMCs, B-cell-depleted T cells, or T cells were the source of the cDNA or gDNA that made up the material.

Original processing notes: Using reference gene primer amplification, nucleated cell counts were estimated. Repertoires were generated with immunoSEQ multiplex PCR, while TCRdb's copy carries only in-frame clones and drops some. V, J and clone size are those of that table, while D and trimming were read from the DNA. This table has under 75,000 clones, roughly 88% appearing once. There are 15 residues in the CDR3. Per germline, CDR1 LGHNA and CDR2 YSLEER. The germline V and J ends were trimmed by 0 bases and 1 base, with 7 bases remaining between them. The sequenced material came from peripheral blood. The gene calls are TRBV4-3 and TRBJ2-1, with D uncertain. This receptor was identified in a man between 50 and 59 years old with active COVID-19. The CDR3 sequence is CASSQDLSSYNEQFF. CDR3 bases: TGCGCCAGCAGCCAAGATTTGAGTTCCTACAATGAGCAGTTCTTC.